These 10 T cell receptor beta chains originate from one sample sequenced in a study of human T cells and chemical hapten exposure. TCRdb reprocessed the RACE reads with MiXCR, giving one entry per CDR3 protein. The repertoire holds 42,000 or so distinct CDR3 sequences, under 5% seen once, with 20% to 30% in the top ten. Time point denoted: patch test 1, 2 weeks after DPC sensitization. The sample's treatment: therapeutic diphenylcyclopropenone sensitization with weekly scalp DPC. The authors' total RNA extraction used unfractionated whole blood. The sample here was whole blood, taken in connection with sensitization to the hapten diphenylcyclopropenone (DPC). These receptors all stem from a man aged 50-60 years with alopecia areata. Some clones in this sample may be carry-over from other donors' samples.

This clonotype was seen ten or more times. This rearrangement joins TRBV28 to TRBJ1-3; the D gene is possibly TRBD1 (5 bases). Trimming took 2 bases from V and 1 from J, leaving 9 bases between them. The CDR3 consists of 15 residues. Per germline, CDR1 MDHEN and CDR2 SYDVKM. This chain's CDR3 is CASSLTDRSGNTIYF. The DNA for the CDR3 is TGTGCCAGCAGTTTAACTGACAGATCTGGAAACACCATATATTTT.

This clonotype turned up a few times. The chain employs TRBV20-1 and TRBJ1-2; D uncertain. The CDR3 contains 13 residues. V was trimmed by 0 bases and J by 1 base, leaving 6 bases between them. Germline CDR1 DFQATT, CDR2 SNEGSKA (reference sequence). The CDR3 region has the DNA TGCAGTGCTAGAGATCGCGATAACTATGGCTACACCTTC. Its translation: CSARDRDNYGYTF.

This clonotype was seen many times. This sequence joins TRBV29-1 and TRBJ2-7, with 11 bases aligning to TRBD1. Germline lookup yields CDR1 SQVTM and CDR2 ANQGSEA. V was clipped by 6 bases and J by 3 bases; unmatched bases: 7. This CDR3 contains 14 residues. CDR3 amino acids: CSVRGQGAVYEQYF. CDR3 coding DNA: TGCAGCGTGCGCGGACAGGGGGCGGTCTACGAGCAGTACTTC.

The table lists this clonotype with many counts. This chain links TRBV12-3 or TRBV12-4 with TRBJ2-5; 11 bases fit TRBD1. The V and J ends lost 6 bases and 2 bases, in that order; junction bases with no gene match: 2. The CDR3 has 14 amino acids. CDR3 nucleotides: TGTGCCAGCAGAGGGGACAGGGGGCAAGAGACCCAGTACTTC. It encodes CASRGDRGQETQYF.

As to this clonotype: With a much larger clone just one base away, this may be a read error. The chain couples TRBV7-9 to TRBJ2-7; 7 nucleotides agree with TRBD1. The CDR3 spans 13 residues. CDR1 SEHNR and CDR2 FQNEAQ come from the germline V gene (reference sequence). Unmatched junction bases numbered 3, after V lost 6 bases and J lost 1 base. In DNA form, the CDR3 reads TGTGCCAGCAGGTGGGACAGTTCCTACGAGCAGTACTTC. Translating gives CASRWDSSYEQYF.

This clonotype was recorded many times. The rearrangement links TRBV7-6 to TRBJ2-7, with a tentative D call TRBD1 (5 bases). V lost 3 bases and J lost 2, with 11 bases in between. This CDR3 spans 14 amino acids. Germline values: CDR1 SGHVS, CDR2 FNYEAQ. CDR3 nucleotides: TGTGCCAGCAGCTTGGGGCAGGGCACCTACGAGCAGTACTTC. This encodes CASSLGQGTYEQYF.

This chain links TRBV7-2 with TRBJ1-6; D is undetermined. This CDR3 spans 16 amino acids. V gave up 6 bases and J gave up 0 bases, with 12 bases separating them. The germline V gene has CDR1 SGHTA and CDR2 FQGNSA. The CDR3 sequence: CASSSDISSYNSPLHF. In DNA, the CDR3 is TGTGCCAGCAGTTCCGACATCTCCTCCTATAATTCACCCCTCCACTTT.

This clonotype showed up many times. The rearrangement uses TRBV3-1 and TRBJ2-7; the D call may be TRBD1 or TRBD2 (6 bases each). CDR1 is LGHDT, CDR2 YNNKEL, per germline (reference sequence). With 3 bases removed from V and 7 bases from J, the gap between germline ends came to 22 bases. This CDR3 is 16 amino acids long. CDR3 region: CASSHLRGAVRGEQYF. In nucleotides, the CDR3 is TGTGCCAGCAGCCATCTAAGGGGGGCTGTACGGGGAGAGCAGTACTTC.

The chain carries TRBV6-2 or TRBV6-3 and TRBJ1-3, with no clear D. CDR3 length: 15 amino acids. The germline V and J ends were trimmed by 1 base and 0 bases, with 7 bases remaining between them. The germline CDR1 and CDR2 sequences are MNHEY and SVGEGT. The CDR3 DNA sequence: TGTGCCAGCAGTTACTGGCAAAACTCTGGAAACACCATATATTTT. The encoded protein is CASSYWQNSGNTIYF.

This clonotype was recorded many times. The CDR3 DNA is TGTGCCAGCAGTATACTGCAGGGAACGGGTGAAAAACTGTTTTTT. It encodes CASSILQGTGEKLFF. This chain links TRBV28 with TRBJ1-4, with D perhaps TRBD1 (5 bases). CDR1 MDHEN and CDR2 SYDVKM come from the germline V gene. Trimming took 5 bases from V and 7 from J, leaving 17 bases between them. The CDR3 covers 15 residues.